The 3 T cell receptor delta chains presented below share a single source sample, sequenced in a study of γδ T cells in repeated Plasmodium falciparum infection. TCRdb re-processed the multiplex PCR reads using CATT. Among 90,000 or so delta-chain clones listed, approximately 0.96% were seen once. Flow sorting of PBMC yielded separate Vgamma9/Vdelta2+ and Vdelta2-negative gammadelta T cell populations for bulk repertoire analysis. Sequenced sample: gamma-delta T cells from blood. All receptors derive from a pool of human donors (malaria-infected and uninfected, not separated).

Remarks on this clone: Only one base separates this from a far larger clonotype, so it likely reflects a read error. Other DNA sequences from this sample encode an identical CDR3 as well. The CDR3 bases are TGTGCTCTCGGGGAGCCCGGCCTTCCTACGTTCTTGGGGGATAGGGGCACCGATAAACTCATCTTT. This encodes CALGEPGLPTFLGDRGTDKLIF. The chain carries TRDV1 and TRDJ1; D may match TRDD2 or TRDD3 (9 bases each). Here the J gene came from matching the DNA to germline, since TCRdb omits it. CDR1 is TSWWSYY and CDR2 is QGS in the germline V gene. CDR3 size: 22 residues.

This clone has a count of ten or more. This DNA translates differently at residue 12 from the TCRdb protein, which is that of a much larger clone; a read error is likely, and the protein shown is the DNA's own translation. The genes are TRDV2 and TRDJ1; D is unresolved. The CDR3 sequence is 18 residues long. Germline CDR1 reads GEAIGNYY; CDR2 reads EKD. V lost 0 bases and J lost 4, with 23 bases in between. CDR3 in DNA: TGTGCCTGTGACACCGTCGGACTGCGGGACCGTAAGTTCGATAAACTCATCTTT. It encodes CACDTVGLRDRKFDKLIF.

This clone has at least ten counts. The chain joins TRDV1 to TRDJ1, with D possibly matching TRDD2 (5 bases). There are 20 residues in the CDR3. Germline CDR1 is TSWWSYY and CDR2 is QGS. V lost 0 bases to trimming and J lost 3 bases, with 26 bases between them. CDR3 coding DNA: TGTGCTCTTGGGGAACTTCCCACGTTCTTGAGTACTCCCTTCGCCGATAAACTCATCTTT. Amino acid sequence: CALGELPTFLSTPFADKLIF.